The 29 T cell receptor beta chains below all came from one sample that was sequenced in a study of blood T cell repertoires in COVID-19. TCRdb keeps only in-frame clones here, not all; method: immunoSEQ multiplex PCR. In the table there are about 380,000 clones, around nine tenths of which are singletons. Specimen: PBMCs or T cells enriched from blood (not recorded which). The receptors come from a woman aged 18-30 years who had recovered from COVID-19.

The rearrangement links TRBV4-1 to TRBJ2-2, with D perhaps TRBD1 (5 bases). Germline V gene sequence: CDR1 MGHRA, CDR2 YSYEKL. V was clipped by 0 bases and J by 4 bases, with 9 bases between them. This CDR3 contains 15 residues. CDR3 nucleotides: TGCGCCAGCAGCCAAGAGGCAGGGTTCACCGGGGAGCTGTTTTTT. Translating gives CASSQEAGFTGELFF.

The V gene is TRBV13, the J gene TRBJ2-5; D gene uncertain. V shed 5 bases and J shed 5 bases, with 9 bases lying between them. The CDR3 runs to 12 residues. CDR1 PRHDT and CDR2 FYEKMQ come from the germline V gene (reference sequence). The CDR3, as DNA: TGTGCCAGCAGCCCGAGACTTGAGACCCAGTACTTC. Its translation is CASSPRLETQYF.

The V call is TRBV21-1, the J call TRBJ1-2; whether TRBD1, the table's D call, matches the DNA was not checked. TRBV21-1 is termed a pseudogene. This CDR3 is built from 17 residues. The CDR3 sequence: CASSKVKQAVAGYGYTF. CDR3 DNA sequence: TGTGCCAGCAGCAAAGTGAAACAGGCCGTTGCTGGTTATGGCTACACCTTC.

CDR3 bases: TGCGCCAGCAGCTTGGGGGAGGCGGGGGACCGCCCGAGCACAGATACGCAGTATTTT. Encoded protein: CASSLGEAGDRPSTDTQYF. The gene calls are TRBV5-1 and TRBJ2-3; the match to TRBD2 covers 7 bases. CDR3 size: 19 residues. Looked up from germline, CDR1 is SGHRS and CDR2 is YFSETQ. V trimming: 0 bases; J trimming: 0 bases; junction bases outside the gene matches: 13. Full variable domain (remainder filled in from reference TRBV5-1 and TRBJ2-3): KAGVTQTPRYLIKTRGQQVTLSCSPISGHRSVSWYQQTPGQGLQFLFEYFSETQRNKGNFPGRFSGRQFSNSRSEMNVSTLELGDSALYLCASSLGEAGDRPSTDTQYFGPGTRLTVL.

This chain connects TRBV7-2 to TRBJ2-3; the match to TRBD2 covers 14 bases. This CDR3 has 17 amino acids. With 6 bases clipped from V and 0 bases from J, the junction kept 5 bases outside the gene matches. Germline values: CDR1 SGHTA, CDR2 FQGNSA. The CDR3 loop reads CASRPGLAGGSTDTQYF. The CDR3 coding sequence is TGTGCCAGCAGACCCGGACTAGCGGGGGGTAGCACAGATACGCAGTATTTT.

V gene TRBV30 combines with J gene TRBJ2-2, with 8 bases fitting TRBD2. Per the germline V gene, CDR1 is GTSNPN and CDR2 is SVGIG (reference sequence). V gave up 8 bases and J gave up 5 bases; unmatched junction bases: 7. The CDR3 totals 13 residues. CDR3 DNA: TGTGCCCGAGCGGGGGAAGGGACCGGGGAGCTGTTTTTT. This translates into CARAGEGTGELFF.

Remarks on this clone: The junction shows a germline mismatch at one end, possibly a read error. The chain employs TRBV7-7 and TRBJ1-6; D is possibly TRBD1 (5 bases). The CDR3 spans 13 residues. The germline CDR1 and CDR2 sequences are SSHAT and FNYEAQ (reference sequence). The CDR3: CASSSRQNSPLHF. Written as DNA, the CDR3 is TGTGCTAGCAGCAGTAGACAGAATTCACCCCTCCACTTT.

This chain connects TRBV5-1 to TRBJ1-1; D ambiguous. This CDR3 has 15 amino acids. Germline V gene data show CDR1 as SGHRS and CDR2 as YFSETQ. Trimming removed 0 bases from V and 3 bases from J, with 12 bases in between. DNA of the CDR3: TGCGCCAGCAGCTTGGCACAATCATATCACACTGAAGCTTTCTTT. The encoded protein is CASSLAQSYHTEAFF.

This chain joins TRBV5-8 and TRBJ2-3, with D maybe TRBD1 (5 bases). V was pared by 0 bases and J by 2 bases, with 10 bases between. The CDR3 is 15 amino acids. Germline loops: CDR1 SGHTS, CDR2 YDEGEE. In DNA, the CDR3 is TGTGCCAGCAGCTTGGTGGGGCCCCTCACAGATACGCAGTATTTT. Protein sequence: CASSLVGPLTDTQYF.

V is TRBV6-5 and J is TRBJ1-5, with 10 positions matching TRBD1. The CDR3 is made up of 14 amino acids. V dropped 7 bases and J dropped 8; count of bases not matched to a gene: 8. Germline V gives CDR1 MNHEY, CDR2 SVGAGI. Written as DNA, the CDR3 is TGTGCCAGCATTCACCGGGACAGGGGTAAGCCCCAGCATTTT. It is translated as CASIHRDRGKPQHF.

With respect to this clone: This sample also contains other DNA sequences that code for the same CDR3. This sequence joins TRBV9 and TRBJ1-5; 10 bases are a match to TRBD1. Losses at the gene ends were 3 bases for V and 0 bases for J; bases not matched to a gene: 3. Germline lookup yields CDR1 SGDLS and CDR2 YYNGEE. The CDR3 has 16 residues. CDR3 nucleotide sequence: TGTGCCAGCAGCGGGGGGACAGGGGATAGCAATCAGCCCCAGCATTTT. It yields the protein CASSGGTGDSNQPQHF.

The chain recombines TRBV5-1 with TRBJ1-1; weak D call: TRBD1 (5 bases). Trimming took off 0 bases at V and 11 bases at J, with 17 bases between the two ends. There are 14 residues in the CDR3. Looked up from germline, CDR1 is SGHRS and CDR2 is YFSETQ. CDR3 in DNA: TGCGCCAGCAGCTTGGCCAGGGCCGACTTCTCGGCTTTCTTT. It is translated as CASSLARADFSAFF.

Here the CDR3 reads CASSQDSVRSGEKLFF. The CDR3 coding sequence is TGTGCCAGCAGCCAAGATTCGGTGAGGAGTGGCGAAAAACTGTTTTTT. The chain links TRBV3-1 (or the pseudogene TRBV3-2) to TRBJ1-4; unclear D gene. Per the germline V gene, CDR1 is LGHDT and CDR2 is YNNKEL (reference sequence). This CDR3 comprises 16 residues. V shed 0 bases and J shed 8 bases, with 16 bases lying between them.

The chain combines TRBV4-1 with TRBJ2-3, with 11 bases fitting TRBD2. Germline V gene lookup returns CDR1 MGHRA and CDR2 YSYEKL. The ends lost 0 bases at V and 1 base at J; junction bases unmatched: 0. The CDR3 runs 16 residues. In DNA form, the CDR3 reads TGCGCCAGCAGCCAAGAGGGACTAGCGGGCACAGATACGCAGTATTTT. This translates into CASSQEGLAGTDTQYF.

The genes are TRBV5-4 and TRBJ1-2; D unclear. This CDR3 region has 13 residues. Germline assignment: CDR1 SGHNT and CDR2 YYREEE (reference sequence). The V gene lost 0 bases and the J gene lost 4 bases, with 7 bases spanning the gap. The CDR3, as DNA: TGTGCCAGCAGCTTGGAGGCGGGCTATGGCTACACCTTC. The encoded protein is CASSLEAGYGYTF.

This clone has a handful of counts. The chain recombines TRBV10-2 with TRBJ1-2, with a weak D call TRBD1 (5 bases). Germline V CDR1 and CDR2: WSHSY, SAAADI. The CDR3 contains 14 residues. Trimming stripped 6 bases from V and 2 bases from J, with 13 bases between. The CDR3 bases are TGCGCCAGCAGACGGGCAGGGTTAAACTATGGCTACACCTTC. Protein: CASRRAGLNYGYTF.

The CDR3 loop is CASTRTANTEAFF. In DNA, the CDR3 is TGTGCCAGCACCAGAACAGCGAACACTGAAGCTTTCTTT. V gene TRBV2 combines with J gene TRBJ1-1; D is ambiguous. V was shortened by 7 bases and J by 1 base, with 10 bases between the two germline ends. The germline gives CDR1 SNHLY, CDR2 FYNNEI. The CDR3 extends over 13 amino acids.

J is TRBJ1-6 and V is TRBV6-5; 7 bases fit TRBD1. This CDR3 has 15 residues. Germline lookup yields CDR1 MNHEY and CDR2 SVGAGI. Germline trimming cut 6 bases from V and 5 bases from J; bases unmatched to any gene: 7. Written as DNA, the CDR3 is TGTGCCAGCAGAGCCGGGACAGAGAATAATTCACCCCTCCACTTT. Protein product: CASRAGTENNSPLHF.

The chain links TRBV4-1 to TRBJ2-1; D is undetermined. V lost 0 bases, J lost 4 bases, and 13 bases lay in between. The CDR3 runs to 16 residues. Germline V gene data show CDR1 as MGHRA and CDR2 as YSYEKL. The CDR3 protein is CASSQEKLSLYNEQFF. The CDR3 nucleotides are TGCGCCAGCAGCCAAGAGAAACTATCACTATACAATGAGCAGTTCTTC.

J is TRBJ1-2 and V is TRBV27; 8 bases are a match to TRBD1. Per the germline V gene, CDR1 is MNHEY and CDR2 is SMNVEV (reference sequence). The ends lost 4 bases at V and 8 bases at J; junction bases unmatched: 9. The CDR3 extends over 14 amino acids. As DNA, the CDR3 is TGTGCCAGCAGTTCAATACAGGGGGTTTCCGGCTACACCTTC. Its translation: CASSSIQGVSGYTF.

This clone was picked up one time. The chain couples TRBV6-6 to TRBJ1-3; unclear D gene. From germline, CDR1 is MNHNY and CDR2 SVGAGI (reference sequence). V was cut by 6 bases and J by 0 bases, with 12 bases left in between. The CDR3 is 15 amino acids. CDR3 coding DNA: TGTGCCAGCAGCGAACATCGCATCTCTGGAAACACCATATATTTT. It translates to CASSEHRISGNTIYF.

Regarding this clone: A read error may produce the germline difference seen at one junction end. The chain recombines TRBV9 with TRBJ1-2; no definite D call. Per the germline V gene, CDR1 is SGDLS and CDR2 is YYNGEE. This CDR3 comprises 12 residues. CDR3 sequence: CASSVPNHGYTF. As DNA, the CDR3 is TGTGCCAGCAGCGTACCTAACCATGGCTACACCTTC.

The rearrangement uses TRBV28 and TRBJ1-2; D not resolved. The CDR3 is made up of 13 amino acids. Germline values: CDR1 MDHEN, CDR2 SYDVKM. Trimming removed 11 bases from V and 9 bases from J, with 22 bases in between. The CDR3 sequence is CACGRPITGSYTF. CDR3 nucleotides: TGTGCCTGCGGACGGCCAATTACGGGAAGCTACACCTTC.

This chain joins TRBV10-3 and TRBJ1-2; D uncertain. Germline V gene lookup returns CDR1 ENHRY and CDR2 SYGVKD. The CDR3 is made up of 12 amino acids. V was clipped by 0 bases and J by 8 bases, with 7 bases between them. For the CDR3, the DNA is TGTGCCATCAGTGAGTCAGCAATCGGCTACACCTTC. This gives the protein CAISESAIGYTF.

A single count supports this clone. This chain connects TRBV6-6 to TRBJ2-3; D perhaps matches TRBD1 (5 bases). CDR1 is MNHNY, CDR2 SVGAGI, per germline (reference sequence). The CDR3 loop spans 16 amino acids. V dropped 5 bases and J dropped 1 base, with 16 bases sitting between them. The chain's CDR3 is CASSRRQPRGTDTQYF. The DNA for the CDR3 is TGTGCCAGCAGTCGAAGACAGCCCCGAGGCACAGATACGCAGTATTTT.

The chain couples TRBV19 to TRBJ2-7; 10 bases agree with TRBD1. The V and J ends lost 4 bases and 1 base, in that order; junction bases with no gene match: 4. Germline V gene sequence: CDR1 LNHDA, CDR2 SQIVND (reference sequence). This CDR3 region has 15 residues. This CDR3 reads CASSTGQGLSYEQYF. DNA of the CDR3: TGTGCCAGTAGTACGGGACAGGGGTTATCCTACGAGCAGTACTTC.

With respect to this clone: The same CDR3 also results from other DNA sequences found in this sample. The chain couples TRBV19 to TRBJ1-1, with 8 bases that match TRBD1. Looked up from germline, CDR1 is LNHDA and CDR2 is SQIVND (reference sequence). The ends lost 3 bases at V and 5 bases at J; junction bases unmatched: 2. This CDR3 is built from 13 residues. The CDR3 DNA is TGTGCCAGTAGTATTGACAGGGGAACTGAAGCTTTCTTT. The encoded protein is CASSIDRGTEAFF.

This sequence joins TRBV9 and TRBJ1-6, with 9 bases identical to TRBD1. Trimming cost V 3 bases and J 3 bases; bases outside gene matches: 7. The CDR3 length is 17 residues. The germline V gene encodes CDR1 SGDLS and CDR2 YYNGEE. The CDR3 here is CASSGRDREGYNSPLHF. Here the CDR3 DNA reads TGTGCCAGCAGCGGCCGGGACAGGGAAGGCTATAATTCACCCCTCCACTTT.

This chain links TRBV28 with TRBJ2-5, with TRBD1 as a possible D gene (6 bases). Trimming took off 4 bases at V and 1 base at J, with 19 bases between the two ends. Germline-derived CDR1 and CDR2 are MDHEN and SYDVKM. The CDR3 has 17 amino acids. Here the CDR3 reads CASSSIHRDISQETQYF. CDR3 DNA: TGTGCCAGCAGTTCCATCCACCGGGACATAAGCCAAGAGACCCAGTACTTC.